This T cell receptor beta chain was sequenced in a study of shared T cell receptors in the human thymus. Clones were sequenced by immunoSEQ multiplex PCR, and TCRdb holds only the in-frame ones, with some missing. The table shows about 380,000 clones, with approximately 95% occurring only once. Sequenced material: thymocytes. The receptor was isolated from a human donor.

CDR3 region: CAISDPGLSNLGSYEQYF. Here the CDR3 DNA reads TGTGCCATCAGTGATCCCGGACTTTCCAATTTGGGCTCCTACGAGCAGTACTTC. The rearrangement links TRBV10-3 to TRBJ2-7, with D maybe TRBD2 (5 bases). The CDR3 is 18 amino acids. Looked up from germline, CDR1 is ENHRY and CDR2 is SYGVKD. Trimming shortened V by 3 bases and J by 0 bases, and 21 bases separated the two germline ends.